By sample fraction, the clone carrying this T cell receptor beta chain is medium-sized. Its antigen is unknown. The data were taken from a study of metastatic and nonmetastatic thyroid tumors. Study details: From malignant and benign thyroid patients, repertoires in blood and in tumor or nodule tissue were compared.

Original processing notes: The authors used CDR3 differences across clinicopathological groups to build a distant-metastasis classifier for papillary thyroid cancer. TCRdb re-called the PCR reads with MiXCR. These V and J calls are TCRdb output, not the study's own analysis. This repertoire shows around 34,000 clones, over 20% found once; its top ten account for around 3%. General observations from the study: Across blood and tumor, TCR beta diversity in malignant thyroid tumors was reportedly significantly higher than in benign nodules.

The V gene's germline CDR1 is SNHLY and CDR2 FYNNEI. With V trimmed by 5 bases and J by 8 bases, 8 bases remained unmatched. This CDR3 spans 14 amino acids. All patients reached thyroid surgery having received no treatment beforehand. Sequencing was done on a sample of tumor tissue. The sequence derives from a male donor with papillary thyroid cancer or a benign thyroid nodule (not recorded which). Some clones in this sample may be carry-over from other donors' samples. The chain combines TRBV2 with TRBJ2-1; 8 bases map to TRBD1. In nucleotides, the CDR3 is TGTGCCAGCAGTCCGGACAGGGTAACCTATGAGCAGTTCTTC. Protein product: CASSPDRVTYEQFF.